These T cell receptor beta chains were read from a single sample in a study of CD8 T cells in Susac syndrome. TCRdb independently ran MiXCR on the immunoSEQ multiplex PCR reads; one entry per CDR3 protein. The table has 170,000 or so distinct CDR3 sequences, approximately 94% seen once; the top ten hold approximately 0.11%. Sequenced sample: CD4+ T cells from PBMCs. These TCRs come from a human donor with Susac syndrome. CDR3s include the opening cysteine and the closing phenylalanine or tryptophan. D genes are given only for firm matches. Size values are once, few and many counts, or a class for expanded clones, and some rows have none.

cdr3_aa cdr3_nt clone_size d_call v_call cdr3_length j_call
CAWTSGTLGNTIYF TGTGCCTGGACCAGTGGCACGTTGGGAAACACCATATATTTT . . TRBV30 14 TRBJ1-3
CSARDGYWDRLFF TGCAGTGCTAGAGATGGGTACTGGGACAGGTTATTTTTT . TRBD1 TRBV20-1 13 TRBJ1-4
CSASFIGPGGNTIYF TGCAGTGCTAGTTTCATTGGGCCGGGGGGAAACACCATATATTTT . . TRBV20-1 15 TRBJ1-3
CSAPVRREETQYF TGCAGTGCTCCAGTCAGAAGGGAAGAGACCCAGTACTTC . . TRBV20-1 13 TRBJ2-5
CASSWTPGTIYNEQFF TGTGCCAGCAGCTGGACACCCGGGACTATATACAATGAGCAGTTCTTC once TRBD2 TRBV5-4 16 TRBJ2-1
CASSTRQGKNQPQHF TGTGCCAGTAGTACCAGACAGGGTAAAAATCAGCCCCAGCATTTT once TRBD1 TRBV19 15 TRBJ1-5
CASKDTTFSGANVLTF TGTGCCAGCAAGGACACAACCTTCTCTGGGGCCAACGTCCTGACTTTC . . TRBV6-1 16 TRBJ2-6
CATSDPRAETQYF TGTGCCACCAGTGACCCCCGGGCGGAGACCCAGTACTTC . . TRBV24-1 13 TRBJ2-5
CASSWLPGTGFDGYTF TGTGCCAGCAGTTGGCTGCCCGGGACAGGATTCGATGGCTACACCTTC once TRBD1 TRBV27 16 TRBJ1-2
CASSQKDRVYNSPLHF TGCGCCAGCAGCCAGAAGGACAGGGTCTATAATTCACCCCTCCACTTT . TRBD1 TRBV4-3 16 TRBJ1-6
CSARDLAAGRKTYEQYF TGCAGTGCTAGAGATCTGGCGGCAGGGCGAAAGACCTACGAGCAGTACTTC . . TRBV20-1 17 TRBJ2-7
CSAPTGGGNQPQHF TGCAGTGCTCCGACAGGGGGTGGCAATCAGCCCCAGCATTTT . TRBD1 TRBV20-1 14 TRBJ1-5
CSARASGQTNEKLFF TGCAGTGCTAGAGCGTCGGGTCAGACTAATGAAAAACTGTTTTTT . . TRBV20-1 15 TRBJ1-4